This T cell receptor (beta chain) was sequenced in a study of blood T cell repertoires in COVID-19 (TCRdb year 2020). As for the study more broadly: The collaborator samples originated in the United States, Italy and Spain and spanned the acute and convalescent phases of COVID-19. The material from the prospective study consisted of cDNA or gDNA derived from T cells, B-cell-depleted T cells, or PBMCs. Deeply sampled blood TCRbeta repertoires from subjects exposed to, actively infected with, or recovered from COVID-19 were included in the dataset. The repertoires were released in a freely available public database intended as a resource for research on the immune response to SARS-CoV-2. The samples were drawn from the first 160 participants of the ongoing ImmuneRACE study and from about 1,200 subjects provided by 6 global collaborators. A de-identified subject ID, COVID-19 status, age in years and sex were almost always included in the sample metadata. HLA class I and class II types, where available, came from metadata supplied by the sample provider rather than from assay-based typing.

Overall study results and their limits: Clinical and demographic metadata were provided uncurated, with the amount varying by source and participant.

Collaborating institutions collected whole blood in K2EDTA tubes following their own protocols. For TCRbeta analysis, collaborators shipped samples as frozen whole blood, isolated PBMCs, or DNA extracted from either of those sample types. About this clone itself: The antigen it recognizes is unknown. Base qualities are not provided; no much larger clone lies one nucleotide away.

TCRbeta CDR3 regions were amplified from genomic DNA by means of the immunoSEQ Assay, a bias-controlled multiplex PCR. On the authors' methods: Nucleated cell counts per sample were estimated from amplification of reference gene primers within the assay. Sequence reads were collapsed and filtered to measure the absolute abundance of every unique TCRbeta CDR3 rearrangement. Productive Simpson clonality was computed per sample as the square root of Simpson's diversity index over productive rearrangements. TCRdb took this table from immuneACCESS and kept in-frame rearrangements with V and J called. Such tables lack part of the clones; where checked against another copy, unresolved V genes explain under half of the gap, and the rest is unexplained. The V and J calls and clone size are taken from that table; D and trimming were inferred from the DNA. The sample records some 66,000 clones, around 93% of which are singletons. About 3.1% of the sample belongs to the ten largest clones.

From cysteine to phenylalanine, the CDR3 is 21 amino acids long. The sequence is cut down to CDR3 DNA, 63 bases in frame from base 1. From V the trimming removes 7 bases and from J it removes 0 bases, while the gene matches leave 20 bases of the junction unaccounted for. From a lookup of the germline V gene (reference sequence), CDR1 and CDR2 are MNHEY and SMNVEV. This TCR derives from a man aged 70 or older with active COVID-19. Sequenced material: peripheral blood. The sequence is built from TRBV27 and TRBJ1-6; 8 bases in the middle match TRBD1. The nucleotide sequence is TGTGCCAGCACTCCGACTAACCGGGACAGGTTTTGGAACTCCTATAATTCACCCCTCCACTTT. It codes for CASTPTNRDRFWNSYNSPLHF.